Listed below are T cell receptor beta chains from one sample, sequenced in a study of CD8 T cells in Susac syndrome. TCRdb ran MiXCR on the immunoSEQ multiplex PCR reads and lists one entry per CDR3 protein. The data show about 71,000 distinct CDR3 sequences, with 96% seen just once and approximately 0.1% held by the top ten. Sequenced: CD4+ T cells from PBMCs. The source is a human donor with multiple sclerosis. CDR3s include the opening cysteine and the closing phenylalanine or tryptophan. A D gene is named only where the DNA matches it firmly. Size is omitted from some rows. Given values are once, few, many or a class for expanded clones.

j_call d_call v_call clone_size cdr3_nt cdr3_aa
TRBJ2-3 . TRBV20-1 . TGCAGTGCTAGAGCCCCTCCGGCAGATACGCAGTATTTT CSARAPPADTQYF
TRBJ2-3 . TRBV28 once TGTGCCAGCAGTTTGGGGGGGGCGGGCCCAGATACGCAGTATTTT CASSLGGAGPDTQYF
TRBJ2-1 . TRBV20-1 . TGCAGTGCTGGGGGACTCAGCTCCTACAATGAGCAGTTCTTC CSAGGLSSYNEQFF
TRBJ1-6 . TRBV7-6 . TGTGCCAGCAGCTTAGCGGAGGATTCACCCCTCCACTTT CASSLAEDSPLHF
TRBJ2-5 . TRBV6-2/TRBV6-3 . TGTGCCAGCAGTTACTTGGCTAGCGAGGCTGGAGAGACCCAGTACTTC CASSYLASEAGETQYF
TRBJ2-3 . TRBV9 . TGTGCCAGCAGCGTAGGACCCCAAACGCCCGGGACTGAAGGCACAGATACGCAGTATTTT CASSVGPQTPGTEGTDTQYF
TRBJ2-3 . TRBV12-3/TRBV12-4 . TGTGCCAGCAGCCTCTTGGGACTTCTGGCAGATACGCAGTATTTT CASSLLGLLADTQYF
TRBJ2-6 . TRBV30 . TGTGCCTGGAGTCCCGGGCAGGGAGAGACTGGGGCCAACGTCCTGACTTTC CAWSPGQGETGANVLTF
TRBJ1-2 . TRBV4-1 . TGCGCCAGCAGCCAAGAAGGCAGCCGATCCTATGGCTACACCTTC CASSQEGSRSYGYTF
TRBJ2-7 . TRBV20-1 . TGCAGTGCCGCCCCGGGTCCCCACGAGCAGTACTTC CSAAPGPHEQYF
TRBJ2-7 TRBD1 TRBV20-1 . TGCAGTGCCCGACAGGGGGCGGGAGAGCAGTACTTC CSARQGAGEQYF
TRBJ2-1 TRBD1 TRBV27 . TGTGCCAGCAGTTGGATGACAGGGGTTCGACTTAGCTCCTACAATGAGCAGTTCTTC CASSWMTGVRLSSYNEQFF
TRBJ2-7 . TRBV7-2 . TGTGCCAGCAGCTCCACCTACGAGCAGTACTTC CASSSTYEQYF
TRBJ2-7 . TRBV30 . TGTGCCTGGAGACCGGGACATATCTACGAGCAGTACTTC CAWRPGHIYEQYF
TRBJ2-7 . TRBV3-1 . TGTGCCAGCAGCCAGGGACTGAATTCCTACGAGCAGTACTTC CASSQGLNSYEQYF
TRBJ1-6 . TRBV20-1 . TGCAGTGCTAGAGATCCGGGTGATAGGCCCAATTCACCCCTCCACTTT CSARDPGDRPNSPLHF
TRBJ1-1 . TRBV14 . TGTGCCAGCAGCCAAGATGGCGGGGGTGAAGCTTTCTTT CASSQDGGGEAFF
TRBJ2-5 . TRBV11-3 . TGTGCCAGCAGCTTAGGGCAGACCCATCAAGAGACCCAGTACTTC CASSLGQTHQETQYF
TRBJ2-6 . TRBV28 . TGTGCCAGCAGTTGGGAGGTTACAGGGGCCAACGTCCTGACTTTC CASSWEVTGANVLTF
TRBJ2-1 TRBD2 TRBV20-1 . TGCAGTGCTAGCGGGGCTAGCGGACAAGTATCGGATGAGCAGTTCTTC CSASGASGQVSDEQFF
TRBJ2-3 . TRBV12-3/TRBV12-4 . TGTGCCAGCAGTCCGGGGGACACCACAGATACGCAGTATTTT CASSPGDTTDTQYF
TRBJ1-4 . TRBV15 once TGTGCCACCAGCAGAGATTTCCCTGGGAGGGAAAAACTGTTTTTT CATSRDFPGREKLFF
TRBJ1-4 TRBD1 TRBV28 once TGTGCCAGCAGTCCCCCGACAGGGTCTAATGAAAAACTGTTTTTT CASSPPTGSNEKLFF
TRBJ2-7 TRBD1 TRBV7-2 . TGTGCCAGCAGCTACAGAGGGACAGGGCCCCACGAGCAGTACTTC CASSYRGTGPHEQYF
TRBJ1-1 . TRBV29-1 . TGCAGCGGGAAACAGGGCGTGGGCACTGAAGCTTTCTTT CSGKQGVGTEAFF
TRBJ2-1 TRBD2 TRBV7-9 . TGTGCCAGCAGCTTAGCACTAGCGGGGACTCACAATGAGCAGTTCTTC CASSLALAGTHNEQFF
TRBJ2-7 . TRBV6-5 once TGTGCCAGCAGTTACCAGAGATCCTACGAGCAGTACTTC CASSYQRSYEQYF
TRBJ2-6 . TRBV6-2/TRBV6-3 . TGTGCCAGCAGTTACGGCCGGGCTGGGGCCAACGTCCTGACTTTC CASSYGRAGANVLTF
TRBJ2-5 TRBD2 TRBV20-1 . TGCAGTGCAAGGACTAGCGGGGGGTTGTACCAAGAGACCCAGTACTTC CSARTSGGLYQETQYF
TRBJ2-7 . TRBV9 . TGTGCCAGCAGCGTAGCTCCGGAATTGGGGCAGTACTTC CASSVAPELGQYF
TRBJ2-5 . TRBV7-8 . TGTGCCAGCAGCCCAAACGATGGGGGGCCTACCTTTGGGACCCAGTACTTC CASSPNDGGPTFGTQYF
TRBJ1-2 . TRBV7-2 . TGTGCCAGCAGCTTCCGAAACTATGGCTACACCTTC CASSFRNYGYTF